This TCR beta chain is drawn from a study of chemoradiotherapy in HPV16-positive cancers. Study-wide points: Functional assays defining HPV-specific T cells used only a couple of HPV16-positive patients. Candidate HPV-specific clones and E7-related TCR motifs grew in tumor during treatment.

Notes on this clone: The antigen remains unidentified.

Repertoires were sampled repeatedly during chemoradiotherapy. Data came from immunoSEQ multiplex PCR; TCRdb stores just in-frame clones and leaves some out. This table has fewer than 70,000 clones, 90% appearing once. The TCR originated in a human donor with HPV-associated anogenital cancer. Sequences were derived from blood, sampled from a patient who underwent chemoradiotherapy.

The CDR3 spells CASSAPGGWGYTF. The CDR3 DNA reads as TGTGCCAGCAGTGCCCCAGGGGGGTGGGGCTACACCTTC. The chain links TRBV6-1 to TRBJ1-2; 7 nucleotides match TRBD1. This CDR3 has 13 amino acids. V lost 4 bases and J lost 8; bases outside the gene matches: 7. In germline, CDR1 is MNHNS, CDR2 SASEGT.